These T cell receptor beta chains were read from a single sample in a study of T cells in Graves' hyperthyroidism and ophthalmopathy. TCRdb ran MiXCR on the multiplex PCR reads and lists one entry per CDR3 protein. The sample has approximately 560,000 distinct CDR3 sequences; about 43% are singletons. Sequencing was done on a sample of peripheral blood or thyroid tissue (not recorded which). These receptors were obtained from a young woman with Graves' hyperthyroidism. Both conserved end residues are trimmed from each CDR3.

v_gene: TRBV2
len: 14
CDR3aa: ASSGGGRMLNTEAF

v_gene: TRBV7-9
len: 10
CDR3aa: ASSYGQLPLH

v_gene: TRBV2
len: 12
CDR3aa: ASSESPGADLLH

v_gene: TRBV2
len: 8
CDR3aa: ASSDHGYT

v_gene: TRBV5-1
len: 13
CDR3aa: ASGRLAGGSYEQY

v_gene: TRBV10-3
len: 12
CDR3aa: AISAGGGYTEAF

v_gene: TRBV7-3
len: 12
CDR3aa: ASSETSGRQTQY

v_gene: TRBV15
len: 13
CDR3aa: ATSRDHGSSYEQY

v_gene: TRBV7-2
len: 13
CDR3aa: ASSLEGTGDQGYT

v_gene: TRBV7-9
len: 12
CDR3aa: ASSHPGLIHEQF

v_gene: TRBV6-6
len: 12
CDR3aa: ASIRTGDGNTIY

v_gene: TRBV25-1
len: 13
CDR3aa: ASSSTSGIYYEQY